The rows below give T cell receptor beta chains drawn from one sample of a study of blood T cell repertoires in COVID-19. Clones were read by immunoSEQ multiplex PCR, and TCRdb kept only the in-frame ones, dropping some. The data contain some 65,000 clones, approximately 83% of them singletons. Source material: peripheral blood. These TCRs come from a man in his forties with COVID-19, enrolled during active disease. The CDR3 runs from the conserved cysteine through the conserved F or W. The D gene is left open where the match is weak. Clone size appears in some rows only: once, few, many, or a class for an expanded clone.

>.|.|TRBJ2-1|TRBV11-2
CASSSLRGQYNEQFF
TGTGCCAGCAGCTCGCTCCGCGGACAGTACAATGAGCAGTTCTTC
>TRBD1|.|TRBJ2-7|TRBV28
CASSGWGRDRVSYEQYF
TGTGCCAGCAGTGGGTGGGGTAGGGACAGGGTCTCCTACGAGCAGTACTTC
>TRBD2|.|TRBJ2-7|TRBV19
CASSLTSVHEQYF
TGTGCCAGTAGCCTGACTAGCGTCCACGAGCAGTACTTC
>TRBD1|.|TRBJ1-6|TRBV6-1
CASSDGQGASNSPLHF
TGTGCCAGCAGTGACGGACAGGGGGCAAGTAATTCACCCCTCCACTTT
>.|.|TRBJ1-1|TRBV19
CASSIGSLNTEAFF
TGTGCCAGTAGTATAGGCAGTCTGAACACTGAAGCTTTCTTT
>.|few|TRBJ2-7|TRBV7-8
CASSSLVGEQYF
TGTGCCAGCAGCTCCCTAGTGGGCGAGCAGTACTTC
>.|.|TRBJ1-2|TRBV30
CAWSDLGQPWGYTF
TGTGCCTGGAGTGACTTAGGACAGCCGTGGGGCTACACCTTC
>.|once|TRBJ1-3|TRBV10-3
CAISDLTGINTIYF
TGTGCCATCAGTGACCTGACAGGAATAAACACCATATATTTT
>.|.|TRBJ2-1|TRBV6-5
CASTSRAYNEQFF
TGTGCCAGCACCTCGAGAGCCTACAATGAGCAGTTCTTC
>.|.|TRBJ1-3|TRBV6-1
CASSEGGGGNTIYF
TGTGCCAGCAGTGAAGGGGGCGGTGGAAACACCATATATTTT
>TRBD1|.|TRBJ1-4|TRBV29-1
CSATGATNEKLFF
TGCAGCGCCACAGGGGCAACTAATGAAAAACTGTTTTTT
>.|.|TRBJ1-5|TRBV18
CASSPEVNQPQHF
TGTGCCAGCTCACCAGAGGTAAATCAGCCCCAGCATTTT
>.|.|TRBJ1-2|TRBV28
CASSSGSQHYGYTF
TGTGCCAGCAGCTCCGGGTCCCAGCACTATGGCTACACCTTC
>.|.|TRBJ1-1|TRBV12-3/TRBV12-4
CASSRTGVPRAFF
TGTGCCAGCAGTCGAACAGGAGTGCCCAGGGCTTTCTTT
>.|once|TRBJ2-7|TRBV7-2
CVSSISSRSSYEQYF
TGTGTCAGCAGCATATCCAGCAGGTCCTCCTACGAGCAGTACTTC
>.|.|TRBJ2-5|TRBV7-8
CAFSWGGAKETQYF
TGTGCCTTTTCATGGGGGGGGGCCAAGGAGACCCAGTACTTC
>.|.|TRBJ2-3|TRBV5-1
CASSTTGRVTDTQYF
TGCGCCAGCAGCACCACCGGGCGGGTCACAGATACGCAGTATTTT
>TRBD2|.|TRBJ2-5|TRBV15
CATSPLAARQETQYF
TGTGCCACCAGCCCCCTAGCGGCCCGGCAAGAGACCCAGTACTTC
>TRBD1|.|TRBJ1-2|TRBV19
CASMKGAGYGYTF
TGTGCCAGTATGAAGGGGGCTGGCTATGGCTACACCTTC
>.|.|TRBJ1-5|TRBV28
CASSLPGGDQPQHF
TGTGCCAGCAGTTTACCAGGAGGGGATCAGCCCCAGCATTTT
>.|.|TRBJ2-1|TRBV4-2
CASSQRSGGEQFF
TGTGCCAGCAGCCAGAGGTCAGGCGGGGAGCAGTTCTTC
>TRBD2|few|TRBJ2-5|TRBV7-3
CASSQTSEYQETQYF
TGTGCCAGCAGCCAGACTAGCGAGTACCAAGAGACCCAGTACTTC